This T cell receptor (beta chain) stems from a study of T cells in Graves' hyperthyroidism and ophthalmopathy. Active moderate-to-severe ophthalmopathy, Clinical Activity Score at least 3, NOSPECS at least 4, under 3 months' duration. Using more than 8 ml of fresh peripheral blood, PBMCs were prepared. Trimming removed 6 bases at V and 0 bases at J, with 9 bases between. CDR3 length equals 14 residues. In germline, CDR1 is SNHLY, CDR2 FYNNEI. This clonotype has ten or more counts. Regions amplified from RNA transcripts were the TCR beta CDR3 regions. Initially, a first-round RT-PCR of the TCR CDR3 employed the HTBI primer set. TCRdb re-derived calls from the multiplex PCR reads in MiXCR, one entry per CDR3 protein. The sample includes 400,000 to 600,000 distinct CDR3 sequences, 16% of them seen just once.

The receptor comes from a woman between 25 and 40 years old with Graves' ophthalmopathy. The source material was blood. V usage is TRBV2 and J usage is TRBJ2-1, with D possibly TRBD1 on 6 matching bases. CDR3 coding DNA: TGTGCCAGCAGGGTAGGGGGCTCCTACAATGAGCAGTTCTTC. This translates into CASRVGGSYNEQFF.